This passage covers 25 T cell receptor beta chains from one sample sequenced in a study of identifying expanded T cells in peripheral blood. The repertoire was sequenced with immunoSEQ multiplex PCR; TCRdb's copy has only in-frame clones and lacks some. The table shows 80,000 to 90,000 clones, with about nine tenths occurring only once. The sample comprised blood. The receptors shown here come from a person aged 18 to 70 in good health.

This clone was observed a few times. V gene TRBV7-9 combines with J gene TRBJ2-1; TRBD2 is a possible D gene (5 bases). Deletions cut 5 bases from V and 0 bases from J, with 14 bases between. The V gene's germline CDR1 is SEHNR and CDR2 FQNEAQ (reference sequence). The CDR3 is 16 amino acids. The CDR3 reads CASSDTAGSSYNEQFF. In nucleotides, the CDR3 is TGTGCCAGCAGCGATACGGCGGGTAGCTCCTACAATGAGCAGTTCTTC.

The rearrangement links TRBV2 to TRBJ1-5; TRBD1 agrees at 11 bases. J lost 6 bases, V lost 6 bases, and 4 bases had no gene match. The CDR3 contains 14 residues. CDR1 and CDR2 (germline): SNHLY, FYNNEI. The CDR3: CASREGQGGQPQHF. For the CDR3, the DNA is TGTGCCAGCAGGGAGGGACAGGGGGGTCAGCCCCAGCATTTT.

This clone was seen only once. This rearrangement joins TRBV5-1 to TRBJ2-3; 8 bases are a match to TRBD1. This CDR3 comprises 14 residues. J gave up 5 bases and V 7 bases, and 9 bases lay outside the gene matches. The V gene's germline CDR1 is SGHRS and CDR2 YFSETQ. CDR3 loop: CASGTGGQGDTQYF. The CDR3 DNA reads TGCGCCAGCGGCACAGGGGGTCAGGGAGATACGCAGTATTTT.

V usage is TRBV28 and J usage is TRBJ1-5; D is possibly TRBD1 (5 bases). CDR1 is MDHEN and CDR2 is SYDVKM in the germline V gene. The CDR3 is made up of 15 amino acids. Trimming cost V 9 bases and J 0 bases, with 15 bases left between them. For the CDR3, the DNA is TGTGCCAGTTCGCAGGGACCCCCTAGCAATCAGCCCCAGCATTTT. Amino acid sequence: CASSQGPPSNQPQHF.

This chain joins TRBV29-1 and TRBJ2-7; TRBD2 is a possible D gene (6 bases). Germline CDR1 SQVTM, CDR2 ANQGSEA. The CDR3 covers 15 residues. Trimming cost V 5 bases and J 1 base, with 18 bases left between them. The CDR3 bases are TGCAGCGTTCACCTTTGGGACTCTTCGTCCTACGAGCAGTACTTC. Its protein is CSVHLWDSSSYEQYF.

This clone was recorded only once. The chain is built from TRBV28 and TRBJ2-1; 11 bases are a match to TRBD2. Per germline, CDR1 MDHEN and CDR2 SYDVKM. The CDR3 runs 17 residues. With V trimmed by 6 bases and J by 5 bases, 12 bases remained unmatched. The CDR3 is CASSIAGGPEFDNEQFF. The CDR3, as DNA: TGTGCCAGCAGCATAGCGGGAGGGCCCGAGTTTGACAATGAGCAGTTCTTC. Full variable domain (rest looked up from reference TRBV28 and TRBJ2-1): DVKVTQSSRYLVKRTGEKVFLECVQDMDHENMFWYRQDPGLGLRLIYFSYDVKMKEKGDIPEGYSVSREKKERFSLILESASTNQTSMYLCASSIAGGPEFDNEQFFGPGTRLTVL.

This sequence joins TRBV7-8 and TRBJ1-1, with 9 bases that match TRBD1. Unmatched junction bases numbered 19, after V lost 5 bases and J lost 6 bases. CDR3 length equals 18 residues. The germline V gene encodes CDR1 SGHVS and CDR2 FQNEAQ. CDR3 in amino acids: CASSPRGGDLQGAAEAFF. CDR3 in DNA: TGTGCCAGCAGCCCAAGAGGGGGGGACCTACAGGGGGCTGCTGAAGCTTTCTTT.

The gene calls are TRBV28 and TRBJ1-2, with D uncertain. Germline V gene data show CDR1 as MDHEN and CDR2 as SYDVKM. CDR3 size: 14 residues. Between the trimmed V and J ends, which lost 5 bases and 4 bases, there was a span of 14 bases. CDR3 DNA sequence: TGTGCCAGCAGTCTTGACAATGTTGTCTATGGCTACACCTTC. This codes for CASSLDNVVYGYTF.

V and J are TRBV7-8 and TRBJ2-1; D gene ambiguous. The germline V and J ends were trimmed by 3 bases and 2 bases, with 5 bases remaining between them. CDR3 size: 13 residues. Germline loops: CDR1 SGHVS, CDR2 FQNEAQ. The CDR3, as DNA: TGTGCCAGCAGCTTGGAGACCTACAATGAGCAGTTCTTC. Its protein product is CASSLETYNEQFF.

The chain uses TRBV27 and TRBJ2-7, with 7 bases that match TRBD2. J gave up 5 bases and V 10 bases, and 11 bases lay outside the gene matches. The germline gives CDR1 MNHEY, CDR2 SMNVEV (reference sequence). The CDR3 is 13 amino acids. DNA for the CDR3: TGTGCCATCGGACTAGATGCTACTCACGAGCAGTACTTC. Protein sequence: CAIGLDATHEQYF.

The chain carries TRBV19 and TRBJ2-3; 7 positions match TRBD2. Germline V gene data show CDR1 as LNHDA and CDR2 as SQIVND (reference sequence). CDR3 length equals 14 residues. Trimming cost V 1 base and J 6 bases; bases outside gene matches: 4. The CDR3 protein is CASSIGTRSDTQYF. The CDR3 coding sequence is TGTGCCAGTAGTATAGGGACTAGGTCGGATACGCAGTATTTT.

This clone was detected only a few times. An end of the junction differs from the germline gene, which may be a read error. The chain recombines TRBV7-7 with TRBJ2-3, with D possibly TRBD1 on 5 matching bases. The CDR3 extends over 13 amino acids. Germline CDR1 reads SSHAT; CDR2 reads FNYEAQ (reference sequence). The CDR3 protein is CASSADTTDTQYF. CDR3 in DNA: TGTGCTAGCAGTGCGGACACCACAGATACGCAGTATTTT.

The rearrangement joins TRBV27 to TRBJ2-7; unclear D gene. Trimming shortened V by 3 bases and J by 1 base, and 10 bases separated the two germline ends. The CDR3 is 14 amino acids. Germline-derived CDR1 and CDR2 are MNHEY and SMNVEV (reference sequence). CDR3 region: CASSLGSTSYEQYF. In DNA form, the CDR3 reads TGTGCCAGCAGTTTGGGCAGTACATCCTACGAGCAGTACTTC.

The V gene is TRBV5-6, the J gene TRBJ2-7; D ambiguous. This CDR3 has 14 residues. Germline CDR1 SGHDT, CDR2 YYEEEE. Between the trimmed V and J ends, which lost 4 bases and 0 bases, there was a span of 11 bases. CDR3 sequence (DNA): TGTGCCAGCAGCCTGGGAACGAGCTCCTACGAGCAGTACTTC. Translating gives CASSLGTSSYEQYF.

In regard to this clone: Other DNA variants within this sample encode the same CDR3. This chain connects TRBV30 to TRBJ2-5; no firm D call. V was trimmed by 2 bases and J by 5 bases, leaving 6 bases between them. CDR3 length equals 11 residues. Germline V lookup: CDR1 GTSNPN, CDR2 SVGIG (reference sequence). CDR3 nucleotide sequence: TGTGCCTGGAGTAGTGGGGAGACCCAGTACTTC. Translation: CAWSSGETQYF.

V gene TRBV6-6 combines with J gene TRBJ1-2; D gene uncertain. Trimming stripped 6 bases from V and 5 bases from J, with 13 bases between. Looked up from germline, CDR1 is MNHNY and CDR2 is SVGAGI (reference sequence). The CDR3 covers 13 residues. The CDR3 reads CASSGFPSYGYTF. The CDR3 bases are TGTGCCAGCAGCGGGTTTCCATCGTATGGCTACACCTTC.

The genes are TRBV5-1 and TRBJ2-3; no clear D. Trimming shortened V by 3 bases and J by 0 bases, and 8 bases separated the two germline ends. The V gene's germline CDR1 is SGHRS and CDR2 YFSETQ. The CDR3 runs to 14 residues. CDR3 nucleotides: TGCGCCAGCAGCTCGCCGGGCAGCACAGATACGCAGTATTTT. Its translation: CASSSPGSTDTQYF.

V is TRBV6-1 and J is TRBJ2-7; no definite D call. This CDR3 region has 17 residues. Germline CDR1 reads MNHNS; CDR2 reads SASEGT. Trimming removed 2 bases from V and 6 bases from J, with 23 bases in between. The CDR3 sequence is CASSEWPEPPTAAEQYF. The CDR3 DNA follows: TGTGCCAGCAGTGAATGGCCGGAGCCCCCCACCGCCGCCGAGCAGTACTTC.

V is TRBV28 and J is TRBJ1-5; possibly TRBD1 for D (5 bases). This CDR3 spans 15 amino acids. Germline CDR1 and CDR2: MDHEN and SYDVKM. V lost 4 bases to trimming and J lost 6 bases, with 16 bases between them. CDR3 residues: CASSSPSGGGQPQHF. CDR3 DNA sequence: TGTGCCAGCAGTTCCCCCTCGGGGGGAGGTCAGCCCCAGCATTTT.

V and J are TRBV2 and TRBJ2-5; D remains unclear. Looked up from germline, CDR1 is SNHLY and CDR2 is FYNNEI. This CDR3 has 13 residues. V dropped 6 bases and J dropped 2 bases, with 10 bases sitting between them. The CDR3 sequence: CASRLGVQETQYF. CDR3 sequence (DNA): TGTGCCAGCAGATTGGGCGTACAAGAGACCCAGTACTTC.

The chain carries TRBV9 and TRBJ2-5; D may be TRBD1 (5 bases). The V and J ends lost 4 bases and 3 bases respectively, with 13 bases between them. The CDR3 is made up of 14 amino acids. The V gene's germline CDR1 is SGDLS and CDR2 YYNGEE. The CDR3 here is CASSPRQPKETQYF. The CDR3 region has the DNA TGTGCCAGCAGCCCCAGACAGCCCAAAGAGACCCAGTACTTC.

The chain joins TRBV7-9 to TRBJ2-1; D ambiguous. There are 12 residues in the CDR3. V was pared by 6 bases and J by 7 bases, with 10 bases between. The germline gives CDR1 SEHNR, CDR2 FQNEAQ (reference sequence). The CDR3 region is CASRPALNEQFF. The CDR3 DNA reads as TGTGCCAGCAGACCCGCTCTAAATGAGCAGTTCTTC.

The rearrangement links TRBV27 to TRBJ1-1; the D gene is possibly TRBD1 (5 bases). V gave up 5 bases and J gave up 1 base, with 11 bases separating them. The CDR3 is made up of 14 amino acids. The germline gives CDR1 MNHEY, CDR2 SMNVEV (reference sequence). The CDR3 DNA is TGTGCCAGCAGTAGGGACGGGTGGAACACTGAAGCTTTCTTT. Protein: CASSRDGWNTEAFF.

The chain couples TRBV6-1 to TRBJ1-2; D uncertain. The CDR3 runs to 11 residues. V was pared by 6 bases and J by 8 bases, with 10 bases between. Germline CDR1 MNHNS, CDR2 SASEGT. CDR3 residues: CASRDSGGYTF. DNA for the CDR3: TGTGCCAGCAGGGACTCCGGGGGCTACACCTTC.

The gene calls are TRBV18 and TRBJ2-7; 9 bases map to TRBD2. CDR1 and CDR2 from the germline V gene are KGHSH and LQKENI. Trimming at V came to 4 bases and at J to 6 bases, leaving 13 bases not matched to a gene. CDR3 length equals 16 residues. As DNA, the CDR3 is TGTGCCAGCTCACGCACGTCGGATAGCGGGGGCCTCGAGCAGTACTTC. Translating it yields CASSRTSDSGGLEQYF.